This TCR beta chain was retrieved from a study of T cell responses to AZD1222 COVID-19 vaccine. Deletions cut 3 bases from V and 2 bases from J, with 5 bases between. CDR3 length: 13 amino acids. Germline V CDR1 and CDR2: SGHTA, FQGNSA. The method was immunoSEQ multiplex PCR; TCRdb's version includes in-frame clones alone and lacks a portion of them. The table shows about 140,000 clones, with 89% occurring only once. The chain is built from TRBV7-2 and TRBJ1-3; D gene ambiguous. Sequencing was performed on peripheral blood, taken on day 0 of AZD1222 vaccination. The TCR originated in an adult in good health. The CDR3 nucleotides read TGTGCCAGCAGCTTTGGACCTGGAAACACCATATATTTT. Amino acid sequence: CASSFGPGNTIYF.